This T cell receptor beta chain was captured by sequencing in a study of blood T cell repertoires in COVID-19. Sequenced by immunoSEQ multiplex PCR; TCRdb stores in-frame clones only, minus some. The sample carries approximately 450,000 clones, around 91% recorded once. Germline loops: CDR1 SGHDT, CDR2 YYEEEE. This CDR3 has 16 amino acids. Trimming took 0 bases from V and 3 from J, leaving 13 bases between them. This clonotype originated in a young man who had recovered from COVID-19. The chain joins TRBV5-6 to TRBJ1-5, with D possibly being TRBD1 (5 bases). Specimen: PBMCs or T cells enriched from blood (not recorded which). The CDR3 coding sequence is TGTGCCAGCAGCTTGGAGGCAGCAGGGTACAATCAGCCCCAGCATTTT. Protein: CASSLEAAGYNQPQHF.